This TCR beta chain was sequenced during a study of vaccination and CD4 T cells after COVID-19. Looking at the study overall: Post-vaccine specimens were obtained a median around 72 days after dose two (range 14 to 241). The stimulus for the cells was overlapping spike peptides derived from SARS-CoV-2, HCoV-NL63, HCoV-OC43 and HCoV-229E.

Germline loops: CDR1 SGHTA, CDR2 FQGNSA. J gave up 9 bases and V 5 bases, and 4 bases lay outside the gene matches. The CDR3 length is 14 residues. The treatment: approximately nine-day PBMC culture with coronavirus spike peptide pools or control peptides (ViraFEST assay). TCRs were sequenced by ViraFEST after antigen-specific T cells had been expanded with peptide pools. At the Johns Hopkins FTIC core, DNA taken from cultured CD4+ T cells was sequenced by way of the Oncomine TCR Beta short-read assay. TCRdb analysed the PCR reads with MiXCR anew, one entry per CDR3 protein. The sample includes about 16,000 distinct CDR3 sequences, about 43% of them seen just once. This clonotype was seen more than once but under ten times. Its antigen is undetermined.

The TCR comes from a human donor who had recovered from COVID-19. The J gene is TRBJ1-6, the V gene TRBV7-2; 10 positions match TRBD1. Sequenced here: CD4+ T cells from blood, cultured in vitro, sampled after SARS-CoV-2 vaccination. CDR3 nucleotide sequence: TGTGCCAGCAGCCCCCGACAGGGGGCTTCACCCCTCCACTTT. This sequence encodes CASSPRQGASPLHF.